The sequence of this TCR beta chain was determined in a study of T cell changes during pregnancy in multiple sclerosis. In germline, CDR1 is WSHSY, CDR2 SAAADI. The trim removed 10 bases at V and 2 bases at J, leaving 8 bases unmatched. CDR3 length: 13 amino acids. Only in-frame clones appear in the TCRdb table, and some are missing; sequencing was by immunoSEQ multiplex PCR. This table has roughly 30,000 clones, 70% to 90% appearing once. Specimen: CD8+ T cells from peripheral blood mononuclear cells, collected before pregnancy. This sequence joins TRBV10-2 and TRBJ2-7; 7 bases align to TRBD1. The receptor was derived from a female donor with multiple sclerosis, enrolled in a pregnancy study. CDR3 in DNA: TGCGCCACCACCGGGACAGCGACCTACGAGCAGTACTTC. Translated, it gives CATTGTATYEQYF.